This TCR beta chain was sequenced for a study of blood T cell repertoires in COVID-19. Study background: From the United States, Italy and Spain came samples of acute and convalescent COVID-19. The analysed material was cDNA or gDNA that came from T cells, B-cell-depleted T cells, or PBMCs.

The CDR3 runs to 14 residues. Trimming removed 2 bases from V and 8 bases from J, with 15 bases in between. CDR1 and CDR2 from the germline V gene are SEHNR and FQNEAQ (reference sequence). Authors' processing steps: Reference gene primer amplification gave estimated nucleated cell counts. TCRdb's table, derived via immunoSEQ multiplex PCR, lists solely in-frame clones and lacks some. V and J calls and clone size are as listed in that table; D and trimming were resolved from the DNA. The table has over 150,000 clones, around 80% seen once; the top ten hold 13%. This chain uses TRBV7-9 with TRBJ1-2, with D unresolved. The TCR sequence derives from a human donor in a cohort sampled during active COVID-19. The sample taken for sequencing was peripheral blood. In nucleotides, the CDR3 is TGTGCCAGCAGCTTAAGCTCCAGGAATGCGGGCTACACCTTC. The encoded protein is CASSLSSRNAGYTF.